In this sample, the clone carrying this T cell receptor (beta chain) turned up a few times. The antigen is undetermined. This sample was taken from a study of blood T cells in healthy people across ages. General observations from the study: Researchers deemed the diversity estimates from one million T cells underestimates.

CDR1 and CDR2 from the germline V gene are SEHNR and FQNEAQ (reference sequence). This CDR3 is built from 13 residues. Trimming took 5 bases from V and 9 from J; bases not matched to a gene: 5. Together with a sample-barcoded 5' primer, a J-beta primer mix was included in a second PCR lasting about 6 to 12 cycles. TCRdb independently ran MiXCR on the 5' RACE reads; one entry per CDR3 protein. Here the sample spans roughly 1,500,000 distinct CDR3 sequences, roughly a third being singletons. Sequencing was done on a sample of blood. J is TRBJ2-3 and V is TRBV7-9; 10 bases are shared with TRBD1. This clonotype was sampled from a woman in her 30s in good health. The CDR3 nucleotides are TGTGCCAGCAGCCGAGACAGGGGGCAGACGCAGTATTTT. Its protein is CASSRDRGQTQYF.